A selection of T cell receptor beta chains follows, all from one sample in a study of CD8+ T cells in alopecia areata. The method was immunoSEQ multiplex PCR; TCRdb's version includes in-frame clones alone and lacks a portion of them. The sample has approximately 130,000 clones, 45% to 50% seen once. Material for sequencing was NKG2D-low CD8+ T cells sorted from blood. The receptors were sampled from a human donor with alopecia areata. CDR3s include the opening cysteine and the closing phenylalanine or tryptophan. Each record gives: D gene, V gene, clone size, J gene, CDR3 DNA, CDR3 protein. D genes are given only for firm matches. Clone sizes are given selectively: once, few, many, or a class where the clone is expanded.

-	TRBV28	-	TRBJ2-7	TGTGCCAGCAGGGCCCCGGGACTGCTCTCCTACGAGCAGTACTTC	CASRAPGLLSYEQYF
TRBD2	TRBV29-1	-	TRBJ2-1	TGCAGCGTATGGACTAGCGGAGGTGAGCAGTTCTTC	CSVWTSGGEQFF
TRBD2	TRBV29-1	-	TRBJ2-1	TGCAGCGTTCTAGCGGAAAACTACAATGAGCAGTTCTTC	CSVLAENYNEQFF
-	TRBV4-3	once	TRBJ2-1	TGCGCCAGCAGCCAAGAAGCGGACGTTTACAATGAGCAGTTCTTC	CASSQEADVYNEQFF
-	TRBV30	-	TRBJ2-7	TGTGCCTGGAGTGATGATTCCTACGAGCAGTACTTC	CAWSDDSYEQYF
TRBD1	TRBV6-1	-	TRBJ1-1	TGTGCCAGCGGACAGGGGGCAGAAACTGAAGCTTTCTTT	CASGQGAETEAFF
-	TRBV29-1	-	TRBJ2-1	TGCAGCGTTCTTCCATCAAACTACAATGAGCAGTTCTTC	CSVLPSNYNEQFF
TRBD1	TRBV14	-	TRBJ2-7	TGTGCCAGCAGCCGAGGACAGGGAATCTACGAGCAGTACTTC	CASSRGQGIYEQYF
-	TRBV11-2	-	TRBJ2-7	TGTGCCAGCAGCCATAGCAACTCCGGCGGCTACGAGCAGTACTTC	CASSHSNSGGYEQYF
-	TRBV2	-	TRBJ2-7	TGTGCCAGCAGTGAAACGGAATTGGGGGGCTCCGAGCAGTACTTC	CASSETELGGSEQYF
TRBD1	TRBV29-1	few	TRBJ1-1	TGCAGCGTTGAAGGGACAGGGATCGGAGGCACTGAAGCTTTCTTT	CSVEGTGIGGTEAFF
-	TRBV29-1	few	TRBJ2-3	TGCAGCGTTGAAGATCAGTGGACGCAGTATTTT	CSVEDQWTQYF
TRBD2	TRBV29-1	-	TRBJ2-3	TGCAGCGTTCGTGGGCGGGAGGGCCTCGATACGCAGTATTTT	CSVRGREGLDTQYF
TRBD1	TRBV27	-	TRBJ2-7	TGTGCCAGCAGCGCCGGGACAGGGAACTACGAGCAGTACTTC	CASSAGTGNYEQYF